One and the same sample provided the 30 T cell receptor beta chains below, sequenced in a study of blood T cell repertoires in COVID-19. The protocol was immunoSEQ multiplex PCR, while the TCRdb copy is restricted to in-frame clones and leaves out a portion. Here the sample spans around 330,000 clones, around nine tenths being singletons. The sequencing sample was made of PBMCs or T cells enriched from blood (not recorded which). The receptor set was obtained from a man in his sixties who had recovered from COVID-19.

The chain recombines TRBV5-4 with TRBJ2-7; weak D call: TRBD1 (5 bases). Germline V gene lookup returns CDR1 SGHNT and CDR2 YYREEE (reference sequence). V lost 0 bases to trimming and J lost 2 bases, with 9 bases between them. This CDR3 region has 14 residues. CDR3 coding DNA: TGTGCCAGCAGCTTGGGCAGGGCTACCTACGAGCAGTACTTC. Translating gives CASSLGRATYEQYF.

Regarding this clone: The same CDR3 can be traced to other DNA sequences in this sample. The rearrangement links TRBV18 to TRBJ2-1; 12 bases map to TRBD2. In germline, CDR1 is KGHSH, CDR2 LQKENI. This CDR3 comprises 16 residues. Trimming took 3 bases from V and 4 from J; bases not matched to a gene: 4. CDR3 amino acids: CASSPPGLAGYNEQFF. The CDR3 DNA follows: TGTGCCAGCTCACCTCCGGGACTAGCGGGTTACAATGAGCAGTTCTTC.

V usage is TRBV28 and J usage is TRBJ2-5, with 7 nucleotides matching TRBD2. The junction had 7 bases not matched to a gene; V was cut back by 2 bases and J by 4 bases. The CDR3 contains 15 residues. Germline V gene lookup returns CDR1 MDHEN and CDR2 SYDVKM. The CDR3 nucleotides are TGTGCCAGCAGTTTAACTGGGACGGGAGGAGAGACCCAGTACTTC. It codes for CASSLTGTGGETQYF. Using reference TRBV28 and TRBJ2-5 for the parts outside the CDR3, the full variable domain is DVKVTQSSRYLVKRTGEKVFLECVQDMDHENMFWYRQDPGLGLRLIYFSYDVKMKEKGDIPEGYSVSREKKERFSLILESASTNQTSMYLCASSLTGTGGETQYFGPGTRLLVL.

The chain combines TRBV6-4 with TRBJ1-1, with D maybe TRBD1 (6 bases). The CDR3 extends over 13 amino acids. Germline CDR1 is MRHNA and CDR2 is SNTAGT. The V and J ends lost 5 bases and 4 bases respectively, with 11 bases between them. DNA of the CDR3: TGTGCCAGCAGTTACAGGGAGGGCACTGAAGCTTTCTTT. It is translated as CASSYREGTEAFF.

This rearrangement joins TRBV18 to TRBJ1-3; D uncertain. V was cut by 3 bases and J by 0 bases, with 9 bases left in between. Germline values: CDR1 KGHSH, CDR2 LQKENI. This CDR3 has 15 amino acids. The CDR3 sequence is CASSPEGLSGNTIYF. DNA for the CDR3: TGTGCCAGCTCACCGGAGGGCCTCTCTGGAAACACCATATATTTT.

In its sample, this clone was seen once. The CDR3 region is CASSLGGQTPYGYTF. The CDR3 DNA sequence: TGTGCCAGCAGCTTGGGGGGACAGACACCCTATGGCTACACCTTC. The gene calls are TRBV5-4 and TRBJ1-2; 7 bases match TRBD1. V gave up 0 bases and J gave up 4 bases; unmatched junction bases: 6. The CDR3 is 15 amino acids. CDR1 is SGHNT, CDR2 YYREEE, per germline (reference sequence).

The rearrangement links TRBV6-5 to TRBJ2-5, with TRBD1 matching over 8 bases. CDR3 length: 15 amino acids. J was trimmed by 5 bases and V by 5 bases; bases with no gene match: 10. Germline CDR1 and CDR2: MNHEY and SVGAGI. The CDR3 reads CASSRQGIGEETQYF. DNA of the CDR3: TGTGCCAGCAGTCGACAGGGGATCGGAGAGGAGACCCAGTACTTC.

The chain recombines TRBV28 with TRBJ1-4; tentative D call: TRBD1 (6 bases). Between the trimmed V and J ends, which lost 7 bases and 6 bases, there was a span of 18 bases. The CDR3 runs to 15 residues. In germline, CDR1 is MDHEN, CDR2 SYDVKM. The CDR3 spells CASTQGGGQHEKLFF. CDR3 nucleotide sequence: TGTGCCAGCACCCAGGGCGGGGGCCAGCATGAAAAACTGTTTTTT.

The genes are TRBV6-5 and TRBJ1-1; D gene ambiguous. The CDR3 extends over 13 amino acids. Trimming took off 6 bases at V and 1 base at J, with 9 bases between the two ends. The germline V gene has CDR1 MNHEY and CDR2 SVGAGI. CDR3 nucleotide sequence: TGTGCCAGCAGGGAGGACGGGAACACTGAAGCTTTCTTT. Amino acids: CASREDGNTEAFF.

The chain couples TRBV5-1 to TRBJ2-3; D might be TRBD2 (6 bases). Germline values: CDR1 SGHRS, CDR2 YFSETQ. This CDR3 has 18 residues. Between the trimmed V and J ends, which lost 3 bases and 0 bases, there was a span of 20 bases. CDR3 coding DNA: TGCGCCAGCAGCTACCTTTCCTTTGGGGCGGGAAGCACAGATACGCAGTATTTT. Amino acids: CASSYLSFGAGSTDTQYF.

This clone was seen a single time. V usage is TRBV9 and J usage is TRBJ2-6; TRBD2 aligns across 7 bases. The CDR3 has 19 residues. Germline CDR1 is SGDLS and CDR2 is YYNGEE. Losses at the gene ends were 0 bases for V and 3 bases for J; bases not matched to a gene: 12. CDR3 DNA: TGTGCCAGCAGCGTAGCACGCGGGAGTCTCTACAGTGGGGCCAACGTCCTGACTTTC. Translating gives CASSVARGSLYSGANVLTF.

This clone was seen only a few times. This chain links TRBV11-3 with TRBJ1-2; perhaps TRBD1 as D (5 bases). The V gene's germline CDR1 is SGHNT and CDR2 YENEEA. The V end lost 3 bases, the J end lost 1 base, and 9 bases lay between the germline ends. This CDR3 has 14 amino acids. CDR3 amino acids: CASSFQGCNYGYTF. The CDR3 nucleotides are TGTGCCAGCAGCTTCCAGGGTTGTAACTATGGCTACACCTTC.

The chain combines TRBV5-1 with TRBJ2-2; tentatively, D is TRBD1 (6 bases). The CDR3 covers 16 residues. Germline assignment: CDR1 SGHRS and CDR2 YFSETQ. Trimming stripped 1 base from V and 1 base from J, with 11 bases between. For the CDR3, the DNA is TGCGCCAGCAGCTTGTTGGGGGCAGGGAACACCGGGGAGCTGTTTTTT. Protein sequence: CASSLLGAGNTGELFF.

The chain is built from TRBV7-2 and TRBJ2-2; no firm D call. V shed 1 base and J shed 4 bases, with 7 bases lying between them. This CDR3 spans 14 amino acids. Germline values: CDR1 SGHTA, CDR2 FQGNSA. CDR3 region: CASSLVVATGELFF. The CDR3 region has the DNA TGTGCCAGCAGCTTAGTAGTAGCCACCGGGGAGCTGTTTTTT.

V is TRBV5-4 and J is TRBJ2-2, with 9 bases identical to TRBD2. V was clipped by 3 bases and J by 0 bases; unmatched bases: 6. The germline gives CDR1 SGHNT, CDR2 YYREEE (reference sequence). The CDR3 is 17 residues long. CDR3 in amino acids: CASSSRLAVTNTGELFF. DNA for the CDR3: TGTGCCAGCAGCTCTAGACTAGCGGTCACGAACACCGGGGAGCTGTTTTTT.

V gene TRBV6-5 combines with J gene TRBJ1-1; D is uncertain. Trimming took 4 bases from V and 6 from J, leaving 12 bases between them. Germline V gene sequence: CDR1 MNHEY, CDR2 SVGAGI. This CDR3 has 13 amino acids. As DNA, the CDR3 is TGTGCCAGCAGTTGGAAGGGAGTCGCTGAAGCTTTCTTT. It codes for CASSWKGVAEAFF.

This sequence joins TRBV15 and TRBJ1-4; D may be TRBD1 (5 bases). Deletions cut 1 base from V and 3 bases from J, with 12 bases between. This CDR3 has 16 amino acids. Per germline, CDR1 LNHNV and CDR2 YYDKDF (reference sequence). This CDR3 is CATSRGPAGSNEKLFF. The CDR3 region has the DNA TGTGCCACCAGCAGAGGGCCGGCAGGGTCTAATGAAAAACTGTTTTTT.

The chain employs TRBV7-6 and TRBJ1-1; 9 nucleotides line up with TRBD1. This CDR3 contains 16 residues. V was clipped by 5 bases and J by 5 bases; unmatched bases: 12. Germline-derived CDR1 and CDR2 are SGHVS and FNYEAQ. The CDR3 loop is CASSQEQGARRTEAFF. The CDR3 DNA sequence: TGTGCCAGCAGCCAGGAACAGGGGGCGAGACGGACTGAAGCTTTCTTT.

The V and J genes are TRBV3-1 (or the pseudogene TRBV3-2) and TRBJ2-1; 13 positions agree with TRBD2. The junction had 4 bases not matched to a gene; V was cut back by 6 bases and J by 5 bases. The V gene's germline CDR1 is LGHDT and CDR2 YNNKEL (reference sequence). The CDR3 spans 15 residues. CDR3 amino acids: CASSTGTSGDNEQFF. The CDR3 nucleotides read TGTGCCAGCAGTACCGGGACTAGCGGGGACAATGAGCAGTTCTTC.

The rearrangement uses TRBV9 and TRBJ2-6; the D gene is possibly TRBD1 (6 bases). The V gene's germline CDR1 is SGDLS and CDR2 YYNGEE. CDR3 length: 17 residues. Trimming took 0 bases from V and 3 from J, leaving 13 bases between them. DNA of the CDR3: TGTGCCAGCAGCGTAGGTTCAGGGGTTGGTGGGGCCAACGTCCTGACTTTC. Its translation is CASSVGSGVGGANVLTF.

This chain uses TRBV6-2 or TRBV6-3 with TRBJ1-1; D remains unclear. V was cut by 2 bases and J by 5 bases, with 9 bases left in between. This CDR3 has 13 amino acids. Germline CDR1 MNHEY, CDR2 SVGEGT. The CDR3 sequence: CASSYRRETEAFF. CDR3 in DNA: TGTGCCAGCAGTTACCGGAGGGAAACTGAAGCTTTCTTT.

This chain connects TRBV28 to TRBJ1-1; 7 positions agree with TRBD1. This CDR3 is built from 16 residues. CDR1 is MDHEN and CDR2 is SYDVKM in the germline V gene. V shed 4 bases and J 3 bases; nucleotides not matched to a gene: 11. CDR3 coding DNA: TGTGCCAGCAGTTCCGAGTCAGGGGGTCGGGACACTGAAGCTTTCTTT. Translated, it gives CASSSESGGRDTEAFF.

The chain joins TRBV5-4 to TRBJ2-2; 13 positions match TRBD2. Losses at the gene ends were 5 bases for V and 2 bases for J; bases not matched to a gene: 9. Germline V gene lookup returns CDR1 SGHNT and CDR2 YYREEE (reference sequence). The CDR3 sequence is 18 residues long. In DNA form, the CDR3 reads TGTGCCAGCAGGAAGGGACTAGCGGGAACGTCAAACACCGGGGAGCTGTTTTTT. Its protein product is CASRKGLAGTSNTGELFF.

This clone was observed once. The chain couples TRBV27 to TRBJ1-6; 8 nucleotides align to TRBD1. The V gene end was trimmed by 6 bases and the J gene end by 7 bases; junction bases not matched to a gene: 8. The CDR3 extends over 15 amino acids. Germline-derived CDR1 and CDR2 are MNHEY and SMNVEV (reference sequence). The CDR3 region has the DNA TGTGCCAGCAGCCTTAACAGGGGGTGGAATTCACCCCTCCACTTT. Protein sequence: CASSLNRGWNSPLHF.

This sequence joins TRBV11-1 and TRBJ2-4, with 8 bases aligning to TRBD1. J lost 8 bases, V lost 5 bases, and 11 bases had no gene match. In germline, CDR1 is SGHAT, CDR2 FQDESV (reference sequence). There are 15 residues in the CDR3. CDR3 sequence (DNA): TGTGCCAGCAGCCGTCAGGGGGCCTCAGTATACATTCAGTACTTC. Residues: CASSRQGASVYIQYF.

This clone was picked up a small number of times. The V gene is TRBV11-2, the J gene TRBJ1-1; D perhaps matches TRBD1 (6 bases). V was shortened by 4 bases and J by 11 bases, with 17 bases between the two germline ends. Germline CDR1 is SGHAT and CDR2 is FQNNGV. The CDR3 has 13 residues. The CDR3 loop is CASSSDRNRDAFF. The DNA for the CDR3 is TGTGCCAGCAGCTCAGACAGGAATCGTGACGCTTTCTTT.

The rearrangement links TRBV5-1 to TRBJ2-2, with 14 bases identical to TRBD2. The CDR3 is made up of 17 amino acids. V trimming: 4 bases; J trimming: 6 bases; junction bases outside the gene matches: 8. Looked up from germline, CDR1 is SGHRS and CDR2 is YFSETQ. The CDR3 here is CASSRLAGGPGAGELFF. DNA for the CDR3: TGCGCCAGCAGCCGACTAGCGGGAGGGCCGGGGGCCGGGGAGCTGTTTTTT.

As concerns this clone: Other DNA variants within this sample encode the same CDR3. The chain links TRBV11-2 to TRBJ2-2; TRBD1 matches at 7 bases. The CDR3 spans 15 residues. The V segment lost 5 bases and the J segment 1 base; nucleotides outside the gene matches: 4. Germline values: CDR1 SGHAT, CDR2 FQNNGV. As DNA, the CDR3 is TGTGCCAGCAGCCATCGGGACAGGAACACCGGGGAGCTGTTTTTT. Amino acids: CASSHRDRNTGELFF.

The CDR3 protein is CASSERAGGLNEQFF. Written as DNA, the CDR3 is TGTGCCAGCAGTGAAAGGGCGGGAGGGCTCAATGAGCAGTTCTTC. The rearrangement links TRBV2 to TRBJ2-1; 9 bases line up with TRBD2. The CDR3 loop spans 15 amino acids. The germline V gene has CDR1 SNHLY and CDR2 FYNNEI. J gave up 6 bases and V 2 bases, and 5 bases lay outside the gene matches. The variable domain in full, completed from reference TRBV2 and TRBJ2-1, reads EPEVTQTPSHQVTQMGQEVILRCVPISNHLYFYWYRQILGQKVEFLVSFYNNEISEKSEIFDDQFSVERPDGSNFTLKIRSTKLEDSAMYFCASSERAGGLNEQFFGPGTRLTVL.

V gene TRBV7-6 combines with J gene TRBJ2-7; 10 bases are a match to TRBD2. Losses at the gene ends were 4 bases for V and 0 bases for J; bases not matched to a gene: 3. The germline gives CDR1 SGHVS, CDR2 FNYEAQ. The CDR3 sequence is 15 residues long. The CDR3 reads CASSWTSGSSYEQYF. Here the CDR3 DNA reads TGTGCCAGCAGCTGGACTAGCGGCAGCTCCTACGAGCAGTACTTC.